The rows below give T cell receptor beta chains drawn from one sample of a study of T cells in Graves' hyperthyroidism and ophthalmopathy. MiXCR, applied by TCRdb to the multiplex PCR reads, yields one record per CDR3 protein. The sample holds about 640,000 distinct CDR3 sequences, over 40% seen once. The sequenced sample was peripheral blood or thyroid tissue (not recorded which). Receptors originate from an adult man with Graves' disease, either hyperthyroidism or ophthalmopathy (not recorded which). Both conserved end residues are part of each CDR3. Fields, in order: CDR3 protein, CDR3 DNA, J gene, clone size, D gene, V gene. A D gene is named only where the DNA matches it firmly. For some rows the clone size is stated as once, few or many, or as a class when expanded; others skip it.

CDR3 protein: CASSPLRNATNEKLFF; CDR3 DNA: TGTGCCAGCAGCCCACTTCGAAATGCAACTAATGAAAAACTGTTTTTT; J gene: TRBJ1-4; clone size: .; D gene: .; V gene: TRBV14
CDR3 protein: CASSYSRAAATYEQYF; CDR3 DNA: TGTGCCAGCAGTTACTCGAGGGCAGCGGCAACCTACGAGCAGTACTTC; J gene: TRBJ2-7; clone size: .; D gene: .; V gene: TRBV10-3
CDR3 protein: CASSLRSGAGTEQYF; CDR3 DNA: TGTGCCAGCAGCTTAAGGTCGGGCGCGGGTACGGAGCAGTACTTC; J gene: TRBJ2-7; clone size: few; D gene: .; V gene: TRBV7-6
CDR3 protein: CASSTLDRAGHGYTF; CDR3 DNA: TGTGCCAGCAGTACCCTGGACCGGGCGGGGCATGGCTACACCTTC; J gene: TRBJ1-2; clone size: .; D gene: .; V gene: TRBV7-8
CDR3 protein: CSVEGRGRYTIYF; CDR3 DNA: TGCAGCGTTGAAGGCAGGGGTCGCTACACCATATATTTT; J gene: TRBJ1-3; clone size: .; D gene: .; V gene: TRBV29-1
CDR3 protein: CATSRVNDRVFEKLFF; CDR3 DNA: TGTGCCACCAGCAGGGTTAACGACAGGGTGTTCGAAAAACTGTTTTTT; J gene: TRBJ1-4; clone size: many; D gene: TRBD1; V gene: TRBV15
CDR3 protein: CASSLVGAGNQPQHF; CDR3 DNA: TGTGCCAGCAGCTTAGTAGGGGCCGGGAATCAGCCCCAGCATTTT; J gene: TRBJ1-5; clone size: many; D gene: .; V gene: TRBV7-8
CDR3 protein: CASRPGGRNYGYTF; CDR3 DNA: TGTGCCAGCAGGCCAGGGGGCCGAAACTATGGCTACACCTTC; J gene: TRBJ1-2; clone size: .; D gene: TRBD1; V gene: TRBV2
CDR3 protein: CATSDSRQGREPQHF; CDR3 DNA: TGTGCCACCAGTGATTCAAGACAGGGACGGGAGCCCCAGCATTTT; J gene: TRBJ1-5; clone size: many; D gene: TRBD1; V gene: TRBV24-1
CDR3 protein: CASSVYSGVMGETQYF; CDR3 DNA: TGTGCCAGCAGCGTTTATTCGGGAGTTATGGGAGAGACCCAGTACTTC; J gene: TRBJ2-5; clone size: few; D gene: .; V gene: TRBV9
CDR3 protein: CSARGRDRGSGANVLTF; CDR3 DNA: TGCAGTGCTAGAGGCCGGGACAGGGGTTCTGGGGCCAACGTCCTGACTTTC; J gene: TRBJ2-6; clone size: .; D gene: TRBD1; V gene: TRBV20-1
CDR3 protein: CASSDPGRGNSPLHF; CDR3 DNA: TGTGCCAGCAGTGACCCGGGACGGGGTAATTCACCCCTCCACTTT; J gene: TRBJ1-6; clone size: .; D gene: .; V gene: TRBV6-4
CDR3 protein: CASSLVSGGGGYTF; CDR3 DNA: TGTGCCAGCAGCTTAGTTTCAGGGGGCGGTGGCTACACCTTC; J gene: TRBJ1-2; clone size: many; D gene: TRBD1; V gene: TRBV7-2
CDR3 protein: CASSTGTGDSNQPQHF; CDR3 DNA: TGTGCCAGCAGTACCGGGACAGGGGATAGCAATCAGCCCCAGCATTTT; J gene: TRBJ1-5; clone size: .; D gene: TRBD1; V gene: TRBV2
CDR3 protein: CSARMGQETQYF; CDR3 DNA: TGCAGTGCTAGAATGGGACAAGAGACCCAGTACTTC; J gene: TRBJ2-5; clone size: few; D gene: .; V gene: TRBV20-1
CDR3 protein: CASSLFGVSGNTIYF; CDR3 DNA: TGTGCCAGCAGCTTATTCGGAGTCTCTGGAAACACCATATATTTT; J gene: TRBJ1-3; clone size: many; D gene: .; V gene: TRBV7-6
CDR3 protein: CASGRVGTEAFF; CDR3 DNA: TGTGCCAGCGGCAGGGTGGGCACTGAAGCTTTCTTT; J gene: TRBJ1-1; clone size: .; D gene: .; V gene: TRBV9
CDR3 protein: CASSSGDRGDYEQYF; CDR3 DNA: TGTGCCAGCAGCTCGGGGGACAGGGGGGACTACGAGCAGTACTTC; J gene: TRBJ2-7; clone size: .; D gene: TRBD1; V gene: TRBV7-2
CDR3 protein: CASSSRDRVYGYTF; CDR3 DNA: TGTGCCAGCAGCTCAAGGGACAGGGTCTATGGCTACACCTTC; J gene: TRBJ1-2; clone size: many; D gene: TRBD1; V gene: TRBV7-2
CDR3 protein: CSSGQRGVTEAFF; CDR3 DNA: TGCAGCAGCGGCCAGCGGGGTGTCACTGAAGCTTTCTTT; J gene: TRBJ1-1; clone size: .; D gene: .; V gene: TRBV29-1
CDR3 protein: CASSTGGPNTEAFF; CDR3 DNA: TGCGCCAGCAGCACAGGGGGCCCGAACACTGAAGCTTTCTTT; J gene: TRBJ1-1; clone size: .; D gene: TRBD1; V gene: TRBV5-1
CDR3 protein: CSAALRGTGYTF; CDR3 DNA: TGCAGTGCTGCCTTAAGAGGCACTGGCTACACCTTC; J gene: TRBJ1-2; clone size: .; D gene: .; V gene: TRBV20-1
CDR3 protein: CASSDREGSEKLFF; CDR3 DNA: TGTGCCAGCAGTGACAGGGAAGGGAGTGAAAAACTGTTTTTT; J gene: TRBJ1-4; clone size: .; D gene: .; V gene: TRBV2
CDR3 protein: CASSVGNVNTIYF; CDR3 DNA: TGTGCCAGCAGCGTCGGGAACGTAAACACCATATATTTT; J gene: TRBJ1-3; clone size: .; D gene: .; V gene: TRBV7-8
CDR3 protein: CASNPGTTGDNSPLHF; CDR3 DNA: TGTGCCAGCAATCCCGGGACGACAGGGGATAATTCACCCCTCCACTTT; J gene: TRBJ1-6; clone size: .; D gene: TRBD1; V gene: TRBV2
CDR3 protein: CAWSVRGALETQYF; CDR3 DNA: TGTGCCTGGAGTGTAAGGGGGGCCTTGGAGACCCAGTACTTC; J gene: TRBJ2-5; clone size: .; D gene: .; V gene: TRBV30
CDR3 protein: CSVAYGGSGTEAFF; CDR3 DNA: TGCAGCGTTGCTTACGGGGGGTCAGGCACTGAAGCTTTCTTT; J gene: TRBJ1-1; clone size: many; D gene: .; V gene: TRBV29-1
CDR3 protein: CASSESTGPGQPQHF; CDR3 DNA: TGTGCCAGCAGTGAATCGACAGGGCCCGGGCAGCCCCAGCATTTT; J gene: TRBJ1-5; clone size: .; D gene: TRBD1; V gene: TRBV10-3